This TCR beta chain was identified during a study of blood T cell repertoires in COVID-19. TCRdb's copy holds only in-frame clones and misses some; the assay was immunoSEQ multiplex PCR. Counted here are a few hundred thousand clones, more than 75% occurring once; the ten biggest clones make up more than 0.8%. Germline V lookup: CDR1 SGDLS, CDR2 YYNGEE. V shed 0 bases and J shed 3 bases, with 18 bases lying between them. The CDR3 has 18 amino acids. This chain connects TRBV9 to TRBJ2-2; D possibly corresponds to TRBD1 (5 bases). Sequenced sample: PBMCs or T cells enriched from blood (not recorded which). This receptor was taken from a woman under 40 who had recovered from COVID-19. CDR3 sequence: CASSVVPTDPMHTGELFF. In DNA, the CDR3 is TGTGCCAGCAGCGTAGTCCCGACAGACCCTATGCACACCGGGGAGCTGTTTTTT.